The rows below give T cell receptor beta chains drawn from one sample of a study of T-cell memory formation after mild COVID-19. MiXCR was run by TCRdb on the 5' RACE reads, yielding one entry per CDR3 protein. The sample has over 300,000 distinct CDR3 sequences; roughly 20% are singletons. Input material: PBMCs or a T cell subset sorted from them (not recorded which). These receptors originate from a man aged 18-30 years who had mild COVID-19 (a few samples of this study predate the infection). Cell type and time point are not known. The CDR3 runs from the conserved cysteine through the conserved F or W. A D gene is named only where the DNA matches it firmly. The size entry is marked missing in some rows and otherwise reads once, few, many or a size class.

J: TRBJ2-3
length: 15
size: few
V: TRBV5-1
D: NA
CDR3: CASSLAEYSEDTQYF
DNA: TGCGCCAGCAGCTTGGCAGAGTACTCGGAAGATACGCAGTATTTT

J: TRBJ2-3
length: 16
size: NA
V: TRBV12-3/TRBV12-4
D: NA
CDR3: CASSPRTALGTDTQYF
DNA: TGTGCCAGCAGTCCCCGGACAGCTCTTGGCACAGATACGCAGTATTTT

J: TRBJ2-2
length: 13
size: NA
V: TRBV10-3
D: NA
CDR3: CATDPKNTGELFF
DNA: TGTGCCACCGATCCAAAGAACACCGGGGAGCTGTTTTTT

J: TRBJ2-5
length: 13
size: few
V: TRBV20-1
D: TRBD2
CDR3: CSAGGTSGETQYF
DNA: TGCAGTGCGGGGGGGACTAGCGGGGAGACCCAGTACTTC

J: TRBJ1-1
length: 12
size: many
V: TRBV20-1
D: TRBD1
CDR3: CSAPGQGAEAFF
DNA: TGCAGTGCCCCCGGACAGGGAGCTGAAGCTTTCTTT

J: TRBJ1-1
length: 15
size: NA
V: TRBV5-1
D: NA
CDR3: CASSLGQSKNTEAFF
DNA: TGCGCCAGCAGCTTGGGCCAAAGCAAGAACACTGAAGCTTTCTTT

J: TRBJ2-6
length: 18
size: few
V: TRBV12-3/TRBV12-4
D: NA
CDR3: CASSPRQFYSSGANVLTF
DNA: TGTGCCAGCAGTCCCCGGCAGTTTTACAGCTCTGGGGCCAACGTCCTGACTTTC

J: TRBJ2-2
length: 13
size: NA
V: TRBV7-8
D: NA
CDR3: CASSLVLRAELFF
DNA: TGTGCCAGCAGCTTAGTTCTCCGCGCGGAGCTGTTTTTT

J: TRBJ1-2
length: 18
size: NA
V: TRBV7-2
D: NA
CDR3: CASSFLSWGRGANYGYTF
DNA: TGTGCCAGCAGCTTCCTGAGTTGGGGGAGGGGAGCTAACTATGGCTACACCTTC

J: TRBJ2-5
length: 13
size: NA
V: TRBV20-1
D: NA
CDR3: CSARKDSSETQYF
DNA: TGCAGTGCTAGGAAGGACTCGTCGGAGACCCAGTACTTC

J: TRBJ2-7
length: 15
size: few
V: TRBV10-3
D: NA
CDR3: CAISGRTASSYEQYF
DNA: TGTGCCATCAGTGGACGGACAGCGTCGTCCTACGAGCAGTACTTC

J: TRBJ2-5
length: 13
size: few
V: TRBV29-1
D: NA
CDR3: CSVEKGGEETQYF
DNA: TGCAGCGTTGAGAAGGGGGGGGAAGAGACCCAGTACTTC

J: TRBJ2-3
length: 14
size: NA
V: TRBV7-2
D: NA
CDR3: CASSYPASTDTQYF
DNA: TGTGCCAGCAGCTATCCGGCCTCCACAGATACGCAGTATTTT

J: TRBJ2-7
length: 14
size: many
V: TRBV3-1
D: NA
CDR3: CASSRRDWSYEQYF
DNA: TGTGCCAGCAGCCGGCGGGACTGGTCCTACGAGCAGTACTTC

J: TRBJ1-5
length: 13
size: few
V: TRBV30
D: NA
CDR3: CAWRRTDNQPQHF
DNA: TGTGCCTGGAGAAGGACAGACAATCAGCCCCAGCATTTT

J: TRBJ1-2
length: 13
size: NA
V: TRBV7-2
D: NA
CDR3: CASSPDRTYGYTF
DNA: TGTGCCAGCAGCCCGGACAGAACCTATGGCTACACCTTC

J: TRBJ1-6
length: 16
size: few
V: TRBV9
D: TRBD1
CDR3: CASSATDRPWDSPLHF
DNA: TGTGCCAGCAGCGCAACGGACAGGCCGTGGGATTCACCCCTCCACTTT

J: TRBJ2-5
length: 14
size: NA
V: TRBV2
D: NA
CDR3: CASSEQGEGETQYF
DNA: TGTGCCAGCAGTGAACAGGGGGAGGGAGAGACCCAGTACTTC

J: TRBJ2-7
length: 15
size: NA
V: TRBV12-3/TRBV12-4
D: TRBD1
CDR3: CASTRRQGVTYEQYF
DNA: TGTGCCAGCACCCGTCGGCAGGGGGTCACCTACGAGCAGTACTTC

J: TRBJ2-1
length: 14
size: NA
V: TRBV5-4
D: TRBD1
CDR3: CAGATGQSGNEQFF
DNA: TGTGCCGGGGCGACAGGGCAATCGGGCAATGAGCAGTTCTTC

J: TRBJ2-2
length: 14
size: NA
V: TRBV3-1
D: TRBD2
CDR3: CASILAGNTGELFF
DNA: TGTGCCAGCATCCTAGCGGGGAACACCGGGGAGCTGTTTTTT

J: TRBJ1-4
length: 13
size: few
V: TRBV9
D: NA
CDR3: CASSPRGNEKLFF
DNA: TGTGCCAGCAGCCCCCGGGGGAATGAAAAACTGTTTTTT

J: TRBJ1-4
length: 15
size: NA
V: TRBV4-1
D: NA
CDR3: CASSLHRFFHEKLFF
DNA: TGCGCCAGCAGCCTCCACCGATTTTTCCATGAAAAACTGTTTTTT

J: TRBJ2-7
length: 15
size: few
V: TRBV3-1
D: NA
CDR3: CASSQGAGPTGEQYF
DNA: TGTGCCAGCAGCCAAGGGGCAGGCCCTACGGGTGAGCAGTACTTC

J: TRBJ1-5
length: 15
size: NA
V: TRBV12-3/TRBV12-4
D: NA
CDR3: CASTQGGTYYQPQHF
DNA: TGTGCCAGCACCCAGGGCGGCACTTACTATCAGCCCCAGCATTTT

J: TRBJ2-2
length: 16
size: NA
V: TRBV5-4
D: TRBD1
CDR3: CASSPPGQGGIGELFF
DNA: TGTGCCAGCAGCCCCCCGGGACAGGGGGGGATCGGGGAGCTGTTTTTT

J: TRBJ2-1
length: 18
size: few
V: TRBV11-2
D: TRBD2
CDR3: CASSFSPLRGGLSNEQFF
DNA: TGTGCCAGCAGCTTTTCACCCCTGCGGGGGGGACTATCCAATGAGCAGTTCTTC

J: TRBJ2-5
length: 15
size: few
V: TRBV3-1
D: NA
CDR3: CASSHRVTGEETQYF
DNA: TGTGCCAGCAGCCATAGGGTGACCGGGGAAGAGACCCAGTACTTC

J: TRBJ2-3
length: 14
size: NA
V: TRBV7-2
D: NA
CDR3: CASSSIGITDTQYF
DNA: TGTGCCAGCAGCTCAATCGGGATAACAGATACGCAGTATTTT

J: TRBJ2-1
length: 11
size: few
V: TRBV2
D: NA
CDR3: CANDKNNEQFF
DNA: TGTGCCAACGATAAGAACAATGAGCAGTTCTTC

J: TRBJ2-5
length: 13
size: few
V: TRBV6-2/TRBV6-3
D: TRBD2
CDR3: CASGGGEQETQYF
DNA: TGTGCCAGCGGCGGGGGGGAGCAAGAGACCCAGTACTTC

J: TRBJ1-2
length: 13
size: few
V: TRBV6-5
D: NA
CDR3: CASSYGAANGYTF
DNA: TGTGCCAGCAGTTACGGGGCAGCTAATGGCTACACCTTC